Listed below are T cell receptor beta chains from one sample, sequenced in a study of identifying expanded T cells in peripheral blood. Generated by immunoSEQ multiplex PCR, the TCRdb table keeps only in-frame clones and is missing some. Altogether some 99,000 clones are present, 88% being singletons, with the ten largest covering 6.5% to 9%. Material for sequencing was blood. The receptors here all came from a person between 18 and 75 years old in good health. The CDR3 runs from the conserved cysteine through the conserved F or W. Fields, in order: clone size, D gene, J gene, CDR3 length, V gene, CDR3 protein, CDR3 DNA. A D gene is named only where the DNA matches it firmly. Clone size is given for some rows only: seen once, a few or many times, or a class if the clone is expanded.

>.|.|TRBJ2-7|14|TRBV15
CATSRAGNGYEQYF
TGTGCCACCAGCAGAGCGGGGAACGGTTACGAGCAGTACTTC
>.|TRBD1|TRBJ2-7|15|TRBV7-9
CASSFRDRGIYEQYF
TGTGCCAGCAGCTTCCGGGACAGGGGGATCTACGAGCAGTACTTC
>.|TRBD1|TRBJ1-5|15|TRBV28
CASRLDRGLGQPQHF
TGTGCCAGCAGGCTGGACAGGGGTTTGGGTCAGCCCCAGCATTTT
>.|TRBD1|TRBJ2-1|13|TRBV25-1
CAITGTGGTEQFF
TGTGCCATCACCGGGACAGGGGGCACTGAGCAGTTCTTC
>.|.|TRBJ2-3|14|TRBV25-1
CASSEPGVVDTQYF
TGTGCCAGCAGTGAACCAGGGGTGGTAGATACGCAGTATTTT
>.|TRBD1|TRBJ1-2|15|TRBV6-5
CASSYTGGLSDGYTF
TGTGCCAGCAGTTACACAGGGGGCCTATCGGATGGCTACACCTTC
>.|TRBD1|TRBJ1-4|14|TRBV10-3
CAISEAGQEEKLFF
TGTGCCATCAGTGAGGCCGGACAGGAGGAAAAACTGTTTTTT
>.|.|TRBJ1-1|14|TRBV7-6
CASSLVDQNTEAFF
TGTGCCAGCAGCTTAGTGGACCAGAACACTGAAGCTTTCTTT
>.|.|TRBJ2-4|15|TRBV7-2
CASSPQGTGPNIQYF
TGTGCCAGCAGCCCGCAGGGCACAGGGCCAAACATTCAGTACTTC
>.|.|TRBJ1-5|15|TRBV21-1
CASSEPPRGEQPQHF
TGTGCCAGCAGCGAACCCCCCCGGGGGGAGCAGCCCCAGCATTTT
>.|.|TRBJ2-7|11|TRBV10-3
CAISEVGEQYF
TGTGCCATCAGTGAGGTGGGAGAGCAGTACTTC
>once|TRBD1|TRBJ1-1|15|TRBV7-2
CASSLTLTGSTEAFF
TGTGCCAGCAGCTTAACTTTGACAGGGTCCACTGAAGCTTTCTTT
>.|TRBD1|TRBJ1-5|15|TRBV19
CASTRQGNSDQPQHF
TGTGCCAGTACCAGACAGGGGAATTCGGATCAGCCCCAGCATTTT
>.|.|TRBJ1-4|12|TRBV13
CASSFFNEKLFF
TGTGCCAGCAGCTTTTTTAATGAAAAACTGTTTTTT
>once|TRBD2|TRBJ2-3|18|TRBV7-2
CASSLWASGKWGTDTQYF
TGTGCCAGCAGCCTGTGGGCTAGCGGGAAATGGGGCACAGATACGCAGTATTTT
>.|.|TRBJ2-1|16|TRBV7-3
CASSLTVPDTYNEQFF
TGTGCCAGCAGCTTAACGGTCCCTGATACCTACAATGAGCAGTTCTTC
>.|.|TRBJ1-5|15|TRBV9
CASSVAPDSNQPQHF
TGTGCCAGCAGCGTCGCCCCGGATAGCAATCAGCCCCAGCATTTT
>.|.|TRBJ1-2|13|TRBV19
CASSIAAGGGYTF
TGTGCCAGTAGTATAGCCGCTGGTGGAGGCTACACCTTC
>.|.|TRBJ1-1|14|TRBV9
CASSVGAGLTEAFF
TGTGCCAGCAGCGTAGGAGCGGGGCTCACTGAAGCTTTCTTT
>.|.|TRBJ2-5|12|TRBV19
CASSPRGETQYF
TGTGCCAGTAGTCCAAGGGGAGAGACCCAGTACTTC
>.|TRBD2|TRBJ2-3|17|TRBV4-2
CASSQEFLAVSTDTQYF
TGTGCCAGCAGCCAAGAATTTCTAGCGGTTAGCACAGATACGCAGTATTTT
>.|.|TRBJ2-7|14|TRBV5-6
CASSLRRGTYEQYF
TGTGCCAGCAGCTTGCGTAGGGGGACCTACGAGCAGTACTTC
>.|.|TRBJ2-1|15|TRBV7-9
CASSLSRGVHNEQFF
TGTGCCAGCAGCTTAAGTCGAGGGGTCCACAATGAGCAGTTCTTC
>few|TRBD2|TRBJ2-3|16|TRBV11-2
CASSLPSGGATDTQYF
TGTGCCAGCAGCTTACCCTCCGGGGGGGCCACAGATACGCAGTATTTT
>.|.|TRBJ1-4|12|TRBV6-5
CASRDPGEKLFF
TGTGCCAGCCGGGATCCGGGTGAAAAACTGTTTTTT